This TCR beta chain comes out of a study of response to subunit inactivated influenza vaccine. A single record per CDR3 protein comes from TCRdb applying MiXCR to the RT-PCR reads. This table holds about 700,000 distinct CDR3 sequences, roughly 13% found once. CDR3 length: 15 amino acids. The ends were cut back, 0 bases at V and 5 bases at J, with 10 bases in the middle. Germline V gene sequence: CDR1 MNHEY, CDR2 SMNVEV (reference sequence). General study findings and limits: The authors proposed limited new T cell recruitment per seasonal influenza vaccination.

A note on this clonotype: Its antigen is not known.

V and J are TRBV27 and TRBJ2-2, with D perhaps TRBD2 (6 bases). The sequences come from PBMCs from blood, collected 14 to 15 days before vaccination. The source is a man aged 45-60 years who received an inactivated influenza vaccine. CDR3: CASSLSVEGTGELFF. The CDR3 bases are TGTGCCAGCAGTTTATCGGTGGAGGGGACCGGGGAGCTGTTTTTT.